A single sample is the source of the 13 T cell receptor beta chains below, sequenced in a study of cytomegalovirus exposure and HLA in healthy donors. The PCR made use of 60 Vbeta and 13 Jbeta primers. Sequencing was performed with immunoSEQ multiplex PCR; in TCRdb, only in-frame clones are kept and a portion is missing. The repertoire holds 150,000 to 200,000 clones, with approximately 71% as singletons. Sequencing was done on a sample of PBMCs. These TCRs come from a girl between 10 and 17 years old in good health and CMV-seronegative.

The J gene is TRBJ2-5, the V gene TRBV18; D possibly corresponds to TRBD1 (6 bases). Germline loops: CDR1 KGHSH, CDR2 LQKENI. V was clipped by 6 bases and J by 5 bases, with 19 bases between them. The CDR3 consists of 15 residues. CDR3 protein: CASSPRTAYGETQYF. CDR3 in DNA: TGTGCCAGCTCCCCAAGGACAGCCTACGGGGAGACCCAGTACTTC.

CDR3 nucleotides: TGTGCCAGCAGCTCGGGACACCTGAACACCGGGGAGCTGTTTTTT. Translation gives CASSSGHLNTGELFF. V usage is TRBV7-9 and J usage is TRBJ2-2, with TRBD1 as a possible D gene (6 bases). CDR1 and CDR2 from the germline V gene are SEHNR and FQNEAQ (reference sequence). CDR3 length: 15 amino acids. V dropped 4 bases and J dropped 1 base, with 10 bases sitting between them.

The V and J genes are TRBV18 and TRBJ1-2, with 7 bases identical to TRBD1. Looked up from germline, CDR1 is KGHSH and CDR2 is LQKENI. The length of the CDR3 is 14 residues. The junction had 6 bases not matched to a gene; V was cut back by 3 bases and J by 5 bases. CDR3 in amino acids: CASSPRGQRYGYTF. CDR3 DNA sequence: TGTGCCAGCTCACCCAGGGGACAGCGGTATGGCTACACCTTC.

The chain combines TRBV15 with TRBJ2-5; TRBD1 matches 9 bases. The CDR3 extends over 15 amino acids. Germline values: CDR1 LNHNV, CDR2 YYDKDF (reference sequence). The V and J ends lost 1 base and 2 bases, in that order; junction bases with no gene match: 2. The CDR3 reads CATSRVGQGQETQYF. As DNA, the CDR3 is TGTGCCACCAGCAGAGTGGGACAGGGACAAGAGACCCAGTACTTC.

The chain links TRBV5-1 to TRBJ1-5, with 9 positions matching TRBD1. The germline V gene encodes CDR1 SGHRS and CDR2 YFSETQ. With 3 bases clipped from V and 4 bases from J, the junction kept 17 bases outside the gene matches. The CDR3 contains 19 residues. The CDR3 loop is CASSSLATLQGARNQPQHF. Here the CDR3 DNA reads TGCGCCAGCAGCTCCCTGGCTACCCTACAGGGGGCGCGAAATCAGCCCCAGCATTTT.

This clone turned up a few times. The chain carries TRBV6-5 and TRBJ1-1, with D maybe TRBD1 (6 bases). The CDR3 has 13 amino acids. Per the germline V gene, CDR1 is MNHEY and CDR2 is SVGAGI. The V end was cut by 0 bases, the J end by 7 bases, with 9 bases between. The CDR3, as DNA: TGTGCCAGCAGTTACTCGGGACAAAATGAAGCTTTCTTT. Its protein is CASSYSGQNEAFF.

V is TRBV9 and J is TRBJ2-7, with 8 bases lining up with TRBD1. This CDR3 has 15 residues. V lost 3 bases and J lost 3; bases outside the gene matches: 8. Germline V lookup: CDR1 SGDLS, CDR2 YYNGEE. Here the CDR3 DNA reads TGTGCCAGCAGCGACGGACAGGGCCTAAACTACGAGCAGTACTTC. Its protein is CASSDGQGLNYEQYF.

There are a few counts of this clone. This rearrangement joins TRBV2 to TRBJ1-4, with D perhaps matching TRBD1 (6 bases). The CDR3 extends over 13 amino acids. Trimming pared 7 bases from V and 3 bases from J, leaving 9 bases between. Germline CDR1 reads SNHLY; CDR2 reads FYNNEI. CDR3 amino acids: CASTGTPNEKLFF. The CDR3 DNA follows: TGTGCCAGCACCGGGACACCTAATGAAAAACTGTTTTTT.

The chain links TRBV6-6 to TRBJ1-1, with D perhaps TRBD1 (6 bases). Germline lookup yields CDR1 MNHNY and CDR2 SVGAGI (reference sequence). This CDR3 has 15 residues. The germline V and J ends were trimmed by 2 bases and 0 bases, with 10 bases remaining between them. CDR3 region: CASSYGNRVNTEAFF. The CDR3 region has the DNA TGTGCCAGCAGTTACGGGAACAGGGTGAACACTGAAGCTTTCTTT.

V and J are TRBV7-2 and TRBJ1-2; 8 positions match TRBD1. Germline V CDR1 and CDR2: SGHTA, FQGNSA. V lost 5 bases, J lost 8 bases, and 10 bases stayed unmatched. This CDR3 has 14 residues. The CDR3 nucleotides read TGTGCCAGCAGCACCGGACAGGGACTATGGGGCTACACCTTC. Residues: CASSTGQGLWGYTF. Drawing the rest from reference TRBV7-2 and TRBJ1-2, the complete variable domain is GAGVSQSPSNKVTEKGKDVELRCDPISGHTALYWYRQSLGQGLEFLIYFQGNSAPDKSGLPSDRFSAERTGGSVSTLTIQRTQQEDSAVYLCASSTGQGLWGYTFGSGTRLTVV.

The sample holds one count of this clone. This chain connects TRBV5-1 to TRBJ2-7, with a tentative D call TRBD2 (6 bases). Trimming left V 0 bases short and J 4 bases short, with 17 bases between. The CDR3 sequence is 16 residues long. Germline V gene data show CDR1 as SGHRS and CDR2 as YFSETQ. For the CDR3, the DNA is TGCGCCAGCAGCTTGGTGGGTGGGGCGGGGAGTTACGAGCAGTACTTC. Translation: CASSLVGGAGSYEQYF.

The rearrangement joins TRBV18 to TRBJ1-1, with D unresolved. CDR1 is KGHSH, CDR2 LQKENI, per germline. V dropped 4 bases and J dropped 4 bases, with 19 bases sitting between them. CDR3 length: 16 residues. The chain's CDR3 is CASSQNSEVQTTEAFF. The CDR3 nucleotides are TGTGCCAGCTCACAGAATTCAGAGGTTCAAACCACTGAAGCTTTCTTT.

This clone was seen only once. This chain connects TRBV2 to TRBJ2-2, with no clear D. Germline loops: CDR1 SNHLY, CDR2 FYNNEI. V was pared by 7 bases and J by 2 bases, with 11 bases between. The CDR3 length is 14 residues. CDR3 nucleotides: TGTGCCAGCATGGCAGGTACAAACACCGGGGAGCTGTTTTTT. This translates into CASMAGTNTGELFF.